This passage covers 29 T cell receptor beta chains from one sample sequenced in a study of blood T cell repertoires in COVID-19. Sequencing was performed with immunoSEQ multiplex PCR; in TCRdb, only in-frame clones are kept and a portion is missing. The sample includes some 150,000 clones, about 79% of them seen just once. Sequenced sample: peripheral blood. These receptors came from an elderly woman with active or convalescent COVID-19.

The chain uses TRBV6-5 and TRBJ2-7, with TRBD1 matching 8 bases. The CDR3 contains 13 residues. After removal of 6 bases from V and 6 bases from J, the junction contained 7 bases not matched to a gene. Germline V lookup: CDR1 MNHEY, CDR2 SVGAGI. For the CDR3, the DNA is TGTGCCAGCAGACCTCAACAGGGGGGCGAGCAGTACTTC. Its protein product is CASRPQQGGEQYF.

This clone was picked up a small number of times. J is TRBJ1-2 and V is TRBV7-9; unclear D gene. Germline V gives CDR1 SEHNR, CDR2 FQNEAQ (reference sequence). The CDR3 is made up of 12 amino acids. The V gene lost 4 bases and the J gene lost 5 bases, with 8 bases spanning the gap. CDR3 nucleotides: TGTGCCAGCAGCTACCGGTCGTATGGCTACACCTTC. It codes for CASSYRSYGYTF.

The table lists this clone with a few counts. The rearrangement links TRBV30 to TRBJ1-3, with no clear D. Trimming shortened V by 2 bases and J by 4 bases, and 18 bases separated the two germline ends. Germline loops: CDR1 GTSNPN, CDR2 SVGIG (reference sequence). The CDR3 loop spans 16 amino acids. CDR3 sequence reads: CAWSLPGFEAGNTIYF. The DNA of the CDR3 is TGTGCCTGGAGTCTTCCGGGGTTTGAAGCAGGAAACACCATATATTTT.

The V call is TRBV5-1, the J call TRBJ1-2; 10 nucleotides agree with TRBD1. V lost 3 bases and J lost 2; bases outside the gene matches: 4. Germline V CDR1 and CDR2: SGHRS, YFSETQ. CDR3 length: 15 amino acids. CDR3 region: CASSWGQGPNYGYTF. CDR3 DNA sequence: TGCGCCAGCAGCTGGGGACAGGGGCCAAACTATGGCTACACCTTC.

The CDR3 bases are TGTGCCAGCAGCCCCCGGACCGGGAACGCTTTCTTT. It translates to CASSPRTGNAFF. The chain employs TRBV9 and TRBJ1-1; D is ambiguous. The CDR3 loop spans 12 amino acids. Between the trimmed V and J ends, which lost 4 bases and 11 bases, there was a span of 15 bases. CDR1 and CDR2 from the germline V gene are SGDLS and YYNGEE.

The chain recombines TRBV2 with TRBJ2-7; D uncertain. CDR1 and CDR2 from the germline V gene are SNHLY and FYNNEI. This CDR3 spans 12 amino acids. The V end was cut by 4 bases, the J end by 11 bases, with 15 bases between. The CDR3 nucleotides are TGTGCCAGCAGTGGCGTCCCGATGGTCGAGTACTTC. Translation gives CASSGVPMVEYF.

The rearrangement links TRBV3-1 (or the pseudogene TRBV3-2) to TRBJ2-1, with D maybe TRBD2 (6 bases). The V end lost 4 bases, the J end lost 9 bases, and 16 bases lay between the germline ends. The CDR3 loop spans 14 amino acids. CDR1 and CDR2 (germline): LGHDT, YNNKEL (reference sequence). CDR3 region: CASSLAALVREQFF. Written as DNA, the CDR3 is TGTGCCAGCAGCCTAGCGGCCTTGGTTCGTGAGCAGTTCTTC.

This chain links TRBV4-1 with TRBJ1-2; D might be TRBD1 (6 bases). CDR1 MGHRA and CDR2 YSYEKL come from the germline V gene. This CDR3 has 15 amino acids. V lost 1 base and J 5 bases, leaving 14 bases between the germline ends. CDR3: CASSQVEGVRYGYTF. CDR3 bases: TGCGCCAGCAGCCAAGTAGAGGGGGTTCGGTATGGCTACACCTTC.

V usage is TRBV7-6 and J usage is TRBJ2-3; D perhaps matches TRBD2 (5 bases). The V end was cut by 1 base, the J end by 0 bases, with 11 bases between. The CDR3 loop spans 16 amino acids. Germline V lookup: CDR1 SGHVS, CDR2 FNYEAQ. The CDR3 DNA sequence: TGTGCCAGCAGCTTAGTCCGACTACCTAGCACAGATACGCAGTATTTT. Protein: CASSLVRLPSTDTQYF.

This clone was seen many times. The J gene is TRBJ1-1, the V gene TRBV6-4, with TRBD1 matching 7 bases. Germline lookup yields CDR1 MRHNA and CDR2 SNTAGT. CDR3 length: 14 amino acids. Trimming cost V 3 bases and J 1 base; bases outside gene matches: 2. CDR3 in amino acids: CASSEGTANTEAFF. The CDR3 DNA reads TGTGCCAGCAGTGAGGGGACAGCGAACACTGAAGCTTTCTTT.

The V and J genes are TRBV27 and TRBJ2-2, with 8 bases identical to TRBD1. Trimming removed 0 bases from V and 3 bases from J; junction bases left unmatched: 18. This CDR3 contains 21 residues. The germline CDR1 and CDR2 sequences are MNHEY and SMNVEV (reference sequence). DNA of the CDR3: TGTGCCAGCAGTTTATCGGGGGACAGGCGCAGCGCCCACCCCCACACCGGGGAGCTGTTTTTT. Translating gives CASSLSGDRRSAHPHTGELFF.

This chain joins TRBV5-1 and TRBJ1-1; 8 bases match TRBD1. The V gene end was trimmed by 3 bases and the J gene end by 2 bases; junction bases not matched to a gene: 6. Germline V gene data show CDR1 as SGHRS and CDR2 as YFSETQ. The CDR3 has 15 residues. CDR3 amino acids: CASSSGQGGNTEAFF. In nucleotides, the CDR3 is TGCGCCAGCAGCTCCGGACAGGGTGGAAACACTGAAGCTTTCTTT.

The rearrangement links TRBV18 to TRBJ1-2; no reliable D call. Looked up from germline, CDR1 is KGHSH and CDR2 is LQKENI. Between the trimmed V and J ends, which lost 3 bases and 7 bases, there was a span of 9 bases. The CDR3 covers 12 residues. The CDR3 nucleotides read TGTGCCAGCTCACCTCTGGAGGGTGGCTACACCTTC. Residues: CASSPLEGGYTF.

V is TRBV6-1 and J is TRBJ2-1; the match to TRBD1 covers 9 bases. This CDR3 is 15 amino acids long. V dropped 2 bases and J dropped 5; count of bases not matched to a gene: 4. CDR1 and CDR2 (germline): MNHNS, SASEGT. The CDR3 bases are TGTGCCAGCAGTGAATGGACAGGGGCCCACAATGAGCAGTTCTTC. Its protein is CASSEWTGAHNEQFF.

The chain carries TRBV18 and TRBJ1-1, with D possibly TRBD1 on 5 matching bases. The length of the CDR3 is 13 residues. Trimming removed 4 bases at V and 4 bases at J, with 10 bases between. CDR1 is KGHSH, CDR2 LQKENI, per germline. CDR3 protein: CASSQGSGTEAFF. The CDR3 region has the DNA TGTGCCAGCTCACAGGGGTCGGGCACTGAAGCTTTCTTT.

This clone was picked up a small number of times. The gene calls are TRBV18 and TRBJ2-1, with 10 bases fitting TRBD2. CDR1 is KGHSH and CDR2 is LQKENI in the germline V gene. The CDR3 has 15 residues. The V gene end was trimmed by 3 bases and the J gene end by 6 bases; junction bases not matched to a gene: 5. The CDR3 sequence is CASSPGLAGANEQFF. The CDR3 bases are TGTGCCAGCTCACCGGGGCTAGCGGGGGCCAATGAGCAGTTCTTC. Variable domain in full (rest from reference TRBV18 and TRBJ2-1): NAGVMQNPRHLVRRRGQEARLRCSPMKGHSHVYWYRQLPEEGLKFMVYLQKENIIDESGMPKERFSAEFPKEGPSILRIQQVVRGDSAAYFCASSPGLAGANEQFFGPGTRLTVL.

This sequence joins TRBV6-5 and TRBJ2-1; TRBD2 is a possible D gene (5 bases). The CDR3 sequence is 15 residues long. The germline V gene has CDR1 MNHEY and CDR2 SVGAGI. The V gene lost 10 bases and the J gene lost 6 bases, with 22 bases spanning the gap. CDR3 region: CATPKGGVEVNEQFF. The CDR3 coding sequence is TGTGCCACCCCTAAAGGAGGCGTAGAAGTCAATGAGCAGTTCTTC.

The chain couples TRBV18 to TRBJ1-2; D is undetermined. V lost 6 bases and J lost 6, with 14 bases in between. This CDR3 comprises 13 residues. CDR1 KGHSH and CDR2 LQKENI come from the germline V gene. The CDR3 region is CASSPATPNGYTF. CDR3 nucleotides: TGTGCCAGCTCGCCCGCGACACCAAATGGCTACACCTTC.

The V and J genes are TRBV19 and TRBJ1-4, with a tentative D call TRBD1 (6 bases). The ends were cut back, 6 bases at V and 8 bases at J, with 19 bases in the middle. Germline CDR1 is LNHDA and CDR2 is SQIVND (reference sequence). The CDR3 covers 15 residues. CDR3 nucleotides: TGTGCCAGTAGCCGACCCAGGGGTGTGAGGGAAAAACTGTTTTTT. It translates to CASSRPRGVREKLFF.

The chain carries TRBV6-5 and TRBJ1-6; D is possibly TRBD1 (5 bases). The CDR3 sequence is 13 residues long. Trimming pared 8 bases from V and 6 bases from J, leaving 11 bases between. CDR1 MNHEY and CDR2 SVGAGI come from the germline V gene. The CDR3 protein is CASSQGGNSPLHF. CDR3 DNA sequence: TGTGCCAGCTCGCAGGGTGGTAATTCACCCCTCCACTTT.

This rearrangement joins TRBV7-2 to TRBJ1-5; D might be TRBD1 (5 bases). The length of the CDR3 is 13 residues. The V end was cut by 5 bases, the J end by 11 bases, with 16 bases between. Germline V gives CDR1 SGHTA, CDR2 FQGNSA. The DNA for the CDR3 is TGTGCCAGCAGCGACCGTGGGTGGGGGGCCCAGCATTTT. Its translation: CASSDRGWGAQHF.

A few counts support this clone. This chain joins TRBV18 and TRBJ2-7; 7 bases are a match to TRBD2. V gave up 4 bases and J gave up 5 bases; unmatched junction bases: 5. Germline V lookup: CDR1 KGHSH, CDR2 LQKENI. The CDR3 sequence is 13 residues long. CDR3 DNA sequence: TGTGCCAGCTCACTGAGCGGGGCCCACGAGCAGTACTTC. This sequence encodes CASSLSGAHEQYF.

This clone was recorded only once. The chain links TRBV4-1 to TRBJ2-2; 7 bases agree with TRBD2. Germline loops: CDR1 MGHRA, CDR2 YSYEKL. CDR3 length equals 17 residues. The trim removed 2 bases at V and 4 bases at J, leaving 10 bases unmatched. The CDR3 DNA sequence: TGCGCCAGCAGCCAACACCCGGGGGGAGTCGGCACCGGGGAGCTGTTTTTT. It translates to CASSQHPGGVGTGELFF.

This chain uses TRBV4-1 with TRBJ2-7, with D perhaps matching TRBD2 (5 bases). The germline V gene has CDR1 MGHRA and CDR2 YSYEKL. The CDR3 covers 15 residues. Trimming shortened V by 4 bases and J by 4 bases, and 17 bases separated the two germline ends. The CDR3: CASSPLTSGNYEQYF. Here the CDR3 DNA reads TGCGCCAGCAGCCCCCTGACATCGGGGAATTACGAGCAGTACTTC.

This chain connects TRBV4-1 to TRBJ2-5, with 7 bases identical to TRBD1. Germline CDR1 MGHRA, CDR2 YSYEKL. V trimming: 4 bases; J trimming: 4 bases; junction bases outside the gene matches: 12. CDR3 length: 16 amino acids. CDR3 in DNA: TGCGCCAGCAGCCGCAAACCAGGGGGAGAAGGAGAGACCCAGTACTTC. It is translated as CASSRKPGGEGETQYF.

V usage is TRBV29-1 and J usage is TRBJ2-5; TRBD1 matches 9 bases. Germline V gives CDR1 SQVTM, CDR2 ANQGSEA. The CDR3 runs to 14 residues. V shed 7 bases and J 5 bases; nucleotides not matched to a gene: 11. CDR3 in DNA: TGCAGCGGGAAAAACAGGGGGCAAGAGGAGACCCAGTACTTC. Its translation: CSGKNRGQEETQYF.

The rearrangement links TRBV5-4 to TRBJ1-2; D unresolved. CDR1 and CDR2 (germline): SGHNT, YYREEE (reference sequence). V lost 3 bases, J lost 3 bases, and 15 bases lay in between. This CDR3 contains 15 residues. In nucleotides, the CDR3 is TGTGCCAGCAGCTCCCCGCGAGGGCAGGACTATGGCTACACCTTC. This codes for CASSSPRGQDYGYTF.

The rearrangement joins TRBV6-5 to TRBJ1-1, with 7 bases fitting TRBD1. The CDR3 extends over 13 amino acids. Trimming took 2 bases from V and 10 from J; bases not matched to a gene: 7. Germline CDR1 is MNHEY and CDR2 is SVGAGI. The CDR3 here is CASSYTLQGRAFF. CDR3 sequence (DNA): TGTGCCAGCAGTTACACCTTACAGGGGCGAGCTTTCTTT.

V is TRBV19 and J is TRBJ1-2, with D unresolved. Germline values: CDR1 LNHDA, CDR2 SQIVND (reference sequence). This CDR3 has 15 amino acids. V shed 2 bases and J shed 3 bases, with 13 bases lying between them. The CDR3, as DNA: TGTGCCAGTAGTATATCGTCGAGTCCCCACTATGGCTACACCTTC. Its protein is CASSISSSPHYGYTF. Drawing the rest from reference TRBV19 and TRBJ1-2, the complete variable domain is DGGITQSPKYLFRKEGQNVTLSCEQNLNHDAMYWYRQDPGQGLRLIYYSQIVNDFQKGDIAEGYSVSREKKESFPLTVTSAQKNPTAFYLCASSISSSPHYGYTFGSGTRLTVV.